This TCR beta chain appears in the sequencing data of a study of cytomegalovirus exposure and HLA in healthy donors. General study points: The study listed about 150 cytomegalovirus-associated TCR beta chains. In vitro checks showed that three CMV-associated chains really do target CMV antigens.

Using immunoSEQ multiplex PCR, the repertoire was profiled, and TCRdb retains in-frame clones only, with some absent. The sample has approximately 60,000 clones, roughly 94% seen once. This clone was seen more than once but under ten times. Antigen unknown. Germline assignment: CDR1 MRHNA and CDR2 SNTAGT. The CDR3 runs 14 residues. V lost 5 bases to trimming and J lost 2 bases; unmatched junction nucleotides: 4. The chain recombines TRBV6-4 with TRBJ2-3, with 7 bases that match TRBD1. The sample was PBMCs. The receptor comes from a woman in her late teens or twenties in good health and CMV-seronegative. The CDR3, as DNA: TGTGCCAGCAGTATCGGGACAGACACAGATACGCAGTATTTT. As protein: CASSIGTDTDTQYF.